A few counts support the clone carrying this T cell receptor (beta chain). As yet, its antigen is unknown. CDR1 and CDR2 from the germline V gene are LNHDA and SQIVND (reference sequence). This CDR3 spans 15 amino acids. V trimming: 3 bases; J trimming: 1 base; junction bases outside the gene matches: 2. The sample belongs to a study of T-cell reconstitution after alpha-beta-depleted transplantation in children. Study conclusions and caveats: Newly produced T cells mostly provided counts and TCRbeta diversity after one year, as hyperexpanded clones declined. About two months after transplant, alpha-beta T cells reportedly came from several hundred expanded graft clones. Surviving thymic progenitors and recipient T cells were the source of high TCRbeta diversity at day 60 in some patients.

The authors prepared the TCRbeta library with unique molecular identifiers. TCRdb reprocessed the PCR reads with MiXCR, giving one entry per CDR3 protein. The sample has 550,000 to 600,000 distinct CDR3 sequences, 23% seen once. The V gene is TRBV19, the J gene TRBJ1-5, with TRBD1 matching 8 bases. This material consisted of PBMCs, mostly from graft donor cells, taken 360 days after TCRalphabeta/CD19-depleted stem cell transplant. The TCR sequence derives from a boy less than two years old who had a stem cell transplant for acute myeloid leukemia, so the T cells may come from the graft donor. The CDR3 region has the DNA TGTGCCAGTAGTATCGGACAGGGCAGCAATCAGCCCCAGCATTTT. It is translated as CASSIGQGSNQPQHF.